Following are 11 T cell receptor beta chains from one sample sequenced in a study of cytomegalovirus exposure and HLA in healthy donors. Researchers ran the PCR with 60 Vbeta and 13 Jbeta primers. This table comes from immunoSEQ multiplex PCR, and its TCRdb copy is limited to in-frame clones, with some not included. The data hold some 180,000 clones, with over 70% observed a single time. The sequencing input was PBMCs. The receptor source for this set is a man in his forties or fifties in good health and CMV-seropositive.

V and J are TRBV5-1 and TRBJ1-3; maybe TRBD1 (5 bases). With 0 bases removed from V and 1 base from J, the gap between germline ends came to 17 bases. Germline V gives CDR1 SGHRS, CDR2 YFSETQ. The CDR3 spans 18 residues. CDR3: CASSLGLRQGGSGNTIYF. In DNA, the CDR3 is TGCGCCAGCAGCTTGGGGCTTCGTCAGGGAGGATCTGGAAACACCATATATTTT.

This chain links TRBV2 with TRBJ2-1; TRBD2 agrees at 15 bases. This CDR3 has 21 amino acids. Germline V gene data show CDR1 as SNHLY and CDR2 as FYNNEI. The V and J ends lost 6 bases and 9 bases, in that order; junction bases with no gene match: 24. CDR3 amino acids: CASRELGLAGGPGAERGEQFF. The DNA for the CDR3 is TGTGCCAGCAGGGAATTGGGACTAGCGGGGGGCCCGGGGGCAGAAAGGGGTGAGCAGTTCTTC. Complete variable domain (other parts from reference TRBV2 and TRBJ2-1): EPEVTQTPSHQVTQMGQEVILRCVPISNHLYFYWYRQILGQKVEFLVSFYNNEISEKSEIFDDQFSVERPDGSNFTLKIRSTKLEDSAMYFCASRELGLAGGPGAERGEQFFGPGTRLTVL.

V and J are TRBV7-2 and TRBJ1-1; 7 bases match TRBD1. Germline values: CDR1 SGHTA, CDR2 FQGNSA. The CDR3 covers 14 residues. With V trimmed by 3 bases and J by 4 bases, 5 bases remained unmatched. CDR3 region: CASSLTGSSTEAFF. In nucleotides, the CDR3 is TGTGCCAGCAGCTTGACAGGGTCCAGCACTGAAGCTTTCTTT.

This clone was found once. This sequence joins TRBV6-5 and TRBJ1-2, with a possible D match to TRBD1 (5 bases). The CDR3 loop spans 15 amino acids. The germline CDR1 and CDR2 sequences are MNHEY and SVGAGI. The V end lost 5 bases, the J end lost 1 base, and 14 bases lay between the germline ends. CDR3 nucleotides: TGTGCCAGCAGTCTTTCCCGGGGGGGTAACTATGGCTACACCTTC. Encoded protein: CASSLSRGGNYGYTF.

V gene TRBV29-1 combines with J gene TRBJ2-1, with 7 bases identical to TRBD2. The J segment lost 0 bases and the V segment lost 1 base, leaving 6 bases of the junction unmatched. The germline V gene has CDR1 SQVTM and CDR2 ANQGSEA. The CDR3 loop spans 16 amino acids. CDR3: CSVEGGLTDSYNEQFF. The CDR3 DNA is TGCAGCGTTGAAGGGGGACTAACGGACTCCTACAATGAGCAGTTCTTC.

This clone was observed a single time. The chain has TRBV5-6 and TRBJ2-7, with 9 bases lining up with TRBD1. The CDR3 consists of 14 residues. V was pared by 2 bases and J by 4 bases, with 4 bases of the junction left unmatched. CDR1 and CDR2 (germline): SGHDT, YYEEEE. The CDR3 is CASSLQGAQYEQYF. The CDR3 DNA reads TGTGCCAGCAGCTTACAGGGGGCTCAATACGAGCAGTACTTC.

The rearrangement joins TRBV5-4 to TRBJ1-6; D perhaps matches TRBD1 (5 bases). Germline V gene data show CDR1 as SGHNT and CDR2 as YYREEE (reference sequence). Trimming cost V 5 bases and J 6 bases, with 15 bases left between them. The length of the CDR3 is 15 residues. In DNA, the CDR3 is TGTGCCAGCAGGTTAGGGGTTTCCGGTAATTCACCCCTCCACTTT. It codes for CASRLGVSGNSPLHF.

The genes are TRBV5-5 and TRBJ1-2; the D gene is possibly TRBD1 (6 bases). Trimming left V 7 bases short and J 1 base short, with 14 bases between. Germline V lookup: CDR1 SGHKS, CDR2 YYEKEE (reference sequence). The CDR3 spans 14 residues. The CDR3 DNA sequence: TGTGCCAGCGTCCGGGACACCGGTAACTATGGCTACACCTTC. Residues: CASVRDTGNYGYTF.

The chain recombines TRBV6-5 with TRBJ2-7; possible D gene TRBD1, 6 bases. Deletions cut 8 bases from V and 0 bases from J, with 14 bases between. This CDR3 has 14 amino acids. Germline lookup yields CDR1 MNHEY and CDR2 SVGAGI. The CDR3 reads CASSGVSSSYEQYF. Written as DNA, the CDR3 is TGTGCCAGCTCAGGGGTCTCCAGCTCCTACGAGCAGTACTTC.

This sequence joins TRBV19 and TRBJ2-1; D gene uncertain. This CDR3 spans 12 amino acids. Germline CDR1 and CDR2: LNHDA and SQIVND (reference sequence). Trimming removed 5 bases at V and 9 bases at J, with 11 bases between. CDR3 sequence: CASSVSWSEQFF. The CDR3 nucleotides are TGTGCCAGTAGTGTGTCATGGAGTGAGCAGTTCTTC.

CDR3 residues: CASSRGTANGQFF. CDR3 in DNA: TGTGCCAGTAGTCGGGGGACAGCTAACGGGCAGTTCTTC. The V gene is TRBV19, the J gene TRBJ2-1, with D possibly matching TRBD1 (7 bases). The CDR3 covers 13 residues. The V end lost 5 bases, the J end lost 12 bases, and 17 bases lay between the germline ends. Germline V lookup: CDR1 LNHDA, CDR2 SQIVND (reference sequence).